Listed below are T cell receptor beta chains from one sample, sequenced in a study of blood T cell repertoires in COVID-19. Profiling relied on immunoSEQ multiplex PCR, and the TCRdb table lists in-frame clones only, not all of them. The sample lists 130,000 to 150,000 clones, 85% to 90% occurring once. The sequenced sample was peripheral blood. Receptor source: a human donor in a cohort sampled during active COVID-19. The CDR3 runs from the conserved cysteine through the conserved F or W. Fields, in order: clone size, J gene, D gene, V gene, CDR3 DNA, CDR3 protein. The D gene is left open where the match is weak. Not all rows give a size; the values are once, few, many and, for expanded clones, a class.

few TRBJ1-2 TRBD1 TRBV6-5 TGTGCCAGCAGCACCGGGACAGGGATCTATGGCTACACCTTC CASSTGTGIYGYTF
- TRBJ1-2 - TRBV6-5 TGTGCCAGCAGTTATCACAGTAACTATGGCTACACCTTC CASSYHSNYGYTF
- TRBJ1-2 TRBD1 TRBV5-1 TGCGCCAGCAGCCCTGGGACAGATGGGATCTTCTATGGCTACACCTTC CASSPGTDGIFYGYTF
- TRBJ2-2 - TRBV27 TGTGCCAGCAGTTCACAGCCCAGGGTTTACACCGGGGAGCTGTTTTTT CASSSQPRVYTGELFF
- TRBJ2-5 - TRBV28 TGTGCCAGCAGTTTACGTCCTCCAGGGCAAGAGACCCAGTACTTC CASSLRPPGQETQYF
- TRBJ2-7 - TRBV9 TGTGCCAGCAGCACGACACCTTCCTTCATCGACGAGCAGTACTTC CASSTTPSFIDEQYF
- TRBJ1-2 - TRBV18 TGTGCCAGCTCGCGGGGGGCGCTGATCTATGGCTACACCTTC CASSRGALIYGYTF
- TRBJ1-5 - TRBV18 TGTGCCAGCTCACCTTCCCTGGGGGGGCATAGCAATCAGCCCCAGCATTTT CASSPSLGGHSNQPQHF
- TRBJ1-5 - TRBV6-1 TGTGCCAGCAGTGAAAGGCAGGGGATCGGGCCCCAGCATTTT CASSERQGIGPQHF
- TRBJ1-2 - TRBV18 TGTGCCAGCTCACCGACGAGGGATTATGGCTACACCTTC CASSPTRDYGYTF
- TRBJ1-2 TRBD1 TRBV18 TGTGCCAGCTCGCCGGGCGTGGGGACAGGGTCTAACTATGGCTACACCTTC CASSPGVGTGSNYGYTF
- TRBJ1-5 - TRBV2 TGTGCCAGCAGTGAAGCCTTGGCTGCGGGAAATCAGCCCCAGCATTTT CASSEALAAGNQPQHF
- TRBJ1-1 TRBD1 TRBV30 TGTGCCTGGAGGGGACAGGTGAACACTGAAGCTTTCTTT CAWRGQVNTEAFF
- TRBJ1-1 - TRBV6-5 TGTGCCAGTCGTGCGCTGAACACTGAAGCTTTCTTT CASRALNTEAFF
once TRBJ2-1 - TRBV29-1 TGCAGCGTTGTCGAGCCAACGACTAGAAGCTCCTACAATGAGCAGTTCTTC CSVVEPTTRSSYNEQFF
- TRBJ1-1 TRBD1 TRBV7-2 TGTGCCAGCAGCGAGGGGCGGGACAGGCGGAACACTGAAGCTTTCTTT CASSEGRDRRNTEAFF
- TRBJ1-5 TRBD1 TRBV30 TGTGCCTGGGGACAGGGGGGCAATCAGCCCCAGCATTTT CAWGQGGNQPQHF
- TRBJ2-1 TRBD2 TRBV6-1 TGTGCCAGCAGTGCAGCCGGGACTAGCGGGAGAATATATGAGCAGTTCTTC CASSAAGTSGRIYEQFF